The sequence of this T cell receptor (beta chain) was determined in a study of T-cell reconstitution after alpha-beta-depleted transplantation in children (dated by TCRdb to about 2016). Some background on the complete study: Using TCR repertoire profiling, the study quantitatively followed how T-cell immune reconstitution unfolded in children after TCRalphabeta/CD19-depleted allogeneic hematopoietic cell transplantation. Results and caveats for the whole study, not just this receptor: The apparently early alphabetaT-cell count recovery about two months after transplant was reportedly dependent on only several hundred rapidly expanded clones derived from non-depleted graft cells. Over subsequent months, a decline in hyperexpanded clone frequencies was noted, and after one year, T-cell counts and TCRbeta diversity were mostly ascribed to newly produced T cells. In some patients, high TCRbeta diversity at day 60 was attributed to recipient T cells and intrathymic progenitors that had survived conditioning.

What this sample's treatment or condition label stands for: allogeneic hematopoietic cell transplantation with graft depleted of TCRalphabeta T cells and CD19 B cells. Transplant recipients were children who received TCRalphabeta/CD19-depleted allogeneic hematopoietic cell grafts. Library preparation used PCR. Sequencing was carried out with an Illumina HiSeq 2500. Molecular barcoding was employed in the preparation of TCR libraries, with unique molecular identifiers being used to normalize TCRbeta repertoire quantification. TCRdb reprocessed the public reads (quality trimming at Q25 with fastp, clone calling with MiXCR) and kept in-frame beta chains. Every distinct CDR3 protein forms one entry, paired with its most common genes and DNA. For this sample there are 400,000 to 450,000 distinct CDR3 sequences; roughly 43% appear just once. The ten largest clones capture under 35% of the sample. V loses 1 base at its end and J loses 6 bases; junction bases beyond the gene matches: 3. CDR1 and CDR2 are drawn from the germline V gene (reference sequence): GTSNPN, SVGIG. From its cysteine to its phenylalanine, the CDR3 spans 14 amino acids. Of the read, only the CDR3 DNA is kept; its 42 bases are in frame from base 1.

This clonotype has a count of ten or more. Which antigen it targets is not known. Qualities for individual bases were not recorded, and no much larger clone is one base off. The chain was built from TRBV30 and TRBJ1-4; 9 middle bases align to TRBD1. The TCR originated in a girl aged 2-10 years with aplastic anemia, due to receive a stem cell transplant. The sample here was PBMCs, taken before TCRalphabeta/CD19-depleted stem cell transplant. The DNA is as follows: TGTGCCTGGAGTGGGGGACAGGGCGATGAAAAACTGTTTTTT. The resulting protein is CAWSGGQGDEKLFF.